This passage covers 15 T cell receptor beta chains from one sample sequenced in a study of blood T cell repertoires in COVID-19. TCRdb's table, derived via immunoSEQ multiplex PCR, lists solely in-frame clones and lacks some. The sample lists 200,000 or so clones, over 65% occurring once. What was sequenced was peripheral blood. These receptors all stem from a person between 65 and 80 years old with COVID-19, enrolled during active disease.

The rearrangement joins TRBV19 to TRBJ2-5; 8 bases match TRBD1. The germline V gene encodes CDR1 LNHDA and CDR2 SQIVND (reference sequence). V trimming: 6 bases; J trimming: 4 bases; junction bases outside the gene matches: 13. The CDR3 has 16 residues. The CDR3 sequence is CASSPIDRGGLETQYF. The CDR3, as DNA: TGTGCCAGTAGCCCGATCGACAGGGGAGGCTTAGAGACCCAGTACTTC.

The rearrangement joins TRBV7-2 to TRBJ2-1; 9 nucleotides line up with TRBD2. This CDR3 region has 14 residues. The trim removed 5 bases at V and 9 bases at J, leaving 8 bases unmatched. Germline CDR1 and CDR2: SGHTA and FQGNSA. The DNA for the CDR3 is TGTGCCAGCAGCGTGGGACTAGCTGCCGGTGAGCAGTTCTTC. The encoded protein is CASSVGLAAGEQFF.

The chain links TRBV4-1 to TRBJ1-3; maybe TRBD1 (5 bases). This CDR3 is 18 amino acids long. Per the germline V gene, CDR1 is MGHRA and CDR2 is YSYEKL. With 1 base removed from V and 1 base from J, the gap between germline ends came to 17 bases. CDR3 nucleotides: TGCGCCAGCAGCCAAGGGGGGGGACTGCTTTTTTCTGGAAACACCATATATTTT. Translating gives CASSQGGGLLFSGNTIYF.

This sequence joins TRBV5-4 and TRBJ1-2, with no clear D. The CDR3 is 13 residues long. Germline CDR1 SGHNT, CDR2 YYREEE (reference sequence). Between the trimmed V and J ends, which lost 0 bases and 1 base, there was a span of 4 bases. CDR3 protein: CASSLDSNYGYTF. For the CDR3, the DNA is TGTGCCAGCAGCTTGGACAGTAACTATGGCTACACCTTC.

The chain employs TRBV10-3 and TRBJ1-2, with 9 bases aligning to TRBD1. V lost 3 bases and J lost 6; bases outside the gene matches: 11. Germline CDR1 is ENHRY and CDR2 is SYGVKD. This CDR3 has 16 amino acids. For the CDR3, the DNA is TGTGCCATCAGTGAAGCGGTCCGGACAGGGGTTAATGGCTACACCTTC. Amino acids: CAISEAVRTGVNGYTF.

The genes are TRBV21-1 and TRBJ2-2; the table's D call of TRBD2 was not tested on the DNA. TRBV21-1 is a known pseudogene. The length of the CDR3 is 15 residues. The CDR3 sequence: CASLSSGRSPGELFF. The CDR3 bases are TGTGCCAGCCTATCTAGCGGGAGATCCCCCGGGGAGCTGTTTTTT.

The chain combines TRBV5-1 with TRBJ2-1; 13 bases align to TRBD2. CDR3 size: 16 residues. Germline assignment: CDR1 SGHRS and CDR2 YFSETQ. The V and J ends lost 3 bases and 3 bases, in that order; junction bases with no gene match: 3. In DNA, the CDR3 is TGCGCCAGCAGCTCGGGACTAGCGGGACGCTACAATGAGCAGTTCTTC. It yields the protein CASSSGLAGRYNEQFF.

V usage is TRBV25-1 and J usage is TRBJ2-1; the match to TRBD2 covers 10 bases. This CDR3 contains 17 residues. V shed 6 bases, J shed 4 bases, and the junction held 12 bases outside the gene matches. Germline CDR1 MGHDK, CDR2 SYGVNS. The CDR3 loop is CASSLAPGLAAYNEQFF. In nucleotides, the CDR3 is TGTGCCAGCAGCTTAGCACCCGGACTAGCGGCGTACAATGAGCAGTTCTTC.

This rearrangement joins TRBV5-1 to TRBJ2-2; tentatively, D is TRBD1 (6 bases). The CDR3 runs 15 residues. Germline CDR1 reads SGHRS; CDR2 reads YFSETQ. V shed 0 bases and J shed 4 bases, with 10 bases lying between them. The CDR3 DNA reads TGCGCCAGCAGCTTGGCCCAGGGGAGCACCGGGGAGCTGTTTTTT. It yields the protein CASSLAQGSTGELFF.

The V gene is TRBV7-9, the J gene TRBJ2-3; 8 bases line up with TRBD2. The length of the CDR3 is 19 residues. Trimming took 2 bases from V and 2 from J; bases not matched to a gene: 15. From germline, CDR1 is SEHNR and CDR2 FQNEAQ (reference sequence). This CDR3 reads CASSLSGAGGAPYTDTQYF. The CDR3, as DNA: TGTGCCAGCAGCTTAAGCGGTGCGGGGGGTGCACCATACACAGATACGCAGTATTTT.

For the CDR3, the DNA is TGTGCCAGCAGCCCACAGCTCTCTGGGGCCAACGTCCTGACTTTC. Protein sequence: CASSPQLSGANVLTF. The gene calls are TRBV7-8 and TRBJ2-6; D call uncertain. Germline V gene lookup returns CDR1 SGHVS and CDR2 FQNEAQ. The CDR3 covers 15 residues. Trimming removed 5 bases at V and 0 bases at J, with 8 bases between.

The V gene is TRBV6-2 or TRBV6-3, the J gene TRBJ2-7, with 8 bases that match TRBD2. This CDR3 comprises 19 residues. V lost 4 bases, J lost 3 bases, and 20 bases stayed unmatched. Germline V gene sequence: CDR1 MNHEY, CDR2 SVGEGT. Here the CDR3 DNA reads TGTGCCAGCAGTTTTACAGCGGGGGCCGCCATGCCGTTCGACTACGAGCAGTACTTC. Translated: CASSFTAGAAMPFDYEQYF.

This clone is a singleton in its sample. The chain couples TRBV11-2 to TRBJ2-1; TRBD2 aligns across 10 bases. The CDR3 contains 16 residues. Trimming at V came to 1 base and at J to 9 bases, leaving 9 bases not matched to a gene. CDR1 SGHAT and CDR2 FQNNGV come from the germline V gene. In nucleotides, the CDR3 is TGTGCCAGCAGCTTAGGCATCCAGCGGGGGGGCCTTGAGCAGTTCTTC. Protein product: CASSLGIQRGGLEQFF.

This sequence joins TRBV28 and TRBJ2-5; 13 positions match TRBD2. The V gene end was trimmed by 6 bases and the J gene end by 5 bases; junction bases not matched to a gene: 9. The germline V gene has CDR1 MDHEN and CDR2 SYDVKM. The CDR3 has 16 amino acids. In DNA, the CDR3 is TGTGCCAGCAGCCAAACACTAGCGGGGGGGGCGGAGACCCAGTACTTC. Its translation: CASSQTLAGGAETQYF.

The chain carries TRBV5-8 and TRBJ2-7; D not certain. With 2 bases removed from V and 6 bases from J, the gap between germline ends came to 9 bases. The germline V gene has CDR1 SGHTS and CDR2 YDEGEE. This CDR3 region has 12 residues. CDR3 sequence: CASSFSGREQYF. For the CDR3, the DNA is TGTGCCAGCAGCTTTAGTGGGCGCGAGCAGTACTTC.